The T cell receptor beta chain described here comes from a study of blood T cell repertoires in COVID-19. Looking at the study overall: Whether acute or convalescent, the COVID-19 samples came from the United States, Italy and Spain.

Recruited during active infection, patients (from Seattle) were subsequently followed longitudinally. J lost 10 bases, V lost 2 bases, and 5 bases had no gene match. Germline CDR1 and CDR2: SGHTA and FQGNSA. The CDR3 is 15 amino acids. Per the study methods: For nucleated cells, counts were estimated from reference gene primer amplification. TCRdb keeps only in-frame clones here, not all; method: immunoSEQ multiplex PCR. The DNA gave D and trimming, while V, J and clone size come from that table. The table includes around 220,000 clones, around 86% detected once. Sequencing was performed on peripheral blood. The rearrangement joins TRBV7-2 to TRBJ2-1; 13 bases line up with TRBD2. This sequence was found in a woman aged 80 or older with COVID-19, enrolled during active disease. The CDR3 DNA follows: TGTGCCAGCAGCTTAAGTGGACTAGCGGGAGAAGAGCAGTTCTTC. This codes for CASSLSGLAGEEQFF. The entire variable domain, with the rest obtained from reference TRBV7-2 and TRBJ2-1, is as follows: GAGVSQSPSNKVTEKGKDVELRCDPISGHTALYWYRQSLGQGLEFLIYFQGNSAPDKSGLPSDRFSAERTGGSVSTLTIQRTQQEDSAVYLCASSLSGLAGEEQFFGPGTRLTVL.